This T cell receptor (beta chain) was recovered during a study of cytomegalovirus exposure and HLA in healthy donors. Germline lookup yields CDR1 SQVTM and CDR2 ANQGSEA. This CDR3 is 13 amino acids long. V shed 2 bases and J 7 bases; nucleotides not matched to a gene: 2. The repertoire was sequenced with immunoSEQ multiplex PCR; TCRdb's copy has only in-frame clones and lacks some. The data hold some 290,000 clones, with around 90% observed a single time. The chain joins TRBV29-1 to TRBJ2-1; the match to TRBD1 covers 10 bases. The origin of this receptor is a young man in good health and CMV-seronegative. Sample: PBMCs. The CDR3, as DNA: TGCAGCGTTGAATTGGACAGGGGGAATGAGCAGTTCTTC. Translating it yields CSVELDRGNEQFF.